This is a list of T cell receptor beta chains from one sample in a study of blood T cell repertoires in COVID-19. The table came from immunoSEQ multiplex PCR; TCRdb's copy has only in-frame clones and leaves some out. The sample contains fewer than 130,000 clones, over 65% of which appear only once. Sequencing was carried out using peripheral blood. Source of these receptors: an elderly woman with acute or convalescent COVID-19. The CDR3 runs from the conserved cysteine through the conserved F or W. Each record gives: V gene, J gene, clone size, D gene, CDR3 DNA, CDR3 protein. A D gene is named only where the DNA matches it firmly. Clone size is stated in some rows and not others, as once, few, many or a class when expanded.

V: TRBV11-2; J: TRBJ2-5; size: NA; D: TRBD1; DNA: TGTGCCAGCAGCTTACCCATAGGGACAGACCTCGGAGGGACCCAGTACTTC; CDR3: CASSLPIGTDLGGTQYF
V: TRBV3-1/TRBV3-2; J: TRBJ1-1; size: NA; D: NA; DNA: TGTGCCAGCAGCCAAGATGACATTAACTCAGCTTTCTTT; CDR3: CASSQDDINSAFF
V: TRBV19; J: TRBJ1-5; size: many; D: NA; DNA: TGTGCCAGTAGTATCCAGGGCACGACGAATCAGCCCCAGCATTTT; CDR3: CASSIQGTTNQPQHF
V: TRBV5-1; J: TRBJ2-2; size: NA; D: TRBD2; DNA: TGCGCCAGCAGCAACCTCCTACTAGCGGAGGACACCGGGGAGCTGTTTTTT; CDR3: CASSNLLLAEDTGELFF
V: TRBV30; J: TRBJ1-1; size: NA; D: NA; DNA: TGTGCCTGGAGGATGGGAGACACTGAAGCTTTCTTT; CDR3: CAWRMGDTEAFF
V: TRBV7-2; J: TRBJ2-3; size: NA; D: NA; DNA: TGTGCCAGCAGCGAAGGGGATCTCAGTACGCAGTATTTT; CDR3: CASSEGDLSTQYF
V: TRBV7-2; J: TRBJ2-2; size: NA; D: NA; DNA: TGTGCCAGCAGCTTACCTAGGACCGGGGAGCTGTTTTTT; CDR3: CASSLPRTGELFF
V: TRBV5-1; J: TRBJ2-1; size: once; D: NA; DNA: TGCGCCAGCAGCGTAGCGGAATACAATGAGCAGTTCTTC; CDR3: CASSVAEYNEQFF
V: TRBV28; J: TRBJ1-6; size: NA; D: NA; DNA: TGTGCCAGCAGTTTACAGGGTTCCTATAATTCACCCCTCCACTTT; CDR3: CASSLQGSYNSPLHF
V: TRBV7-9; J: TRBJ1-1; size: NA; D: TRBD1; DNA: TGTGCCAGCAGCTTCCCGAACAGGGGTGCTTTTATCTCTGAAGCTTTCTTT; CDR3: CASSFPNRGAFISEAFF
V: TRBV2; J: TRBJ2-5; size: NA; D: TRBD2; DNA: TGTGCCAGCGGGTGGCGGGGGGGCCGAGGCGAGACCCAGTACTTC; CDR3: CASGWRGGRGETQYF
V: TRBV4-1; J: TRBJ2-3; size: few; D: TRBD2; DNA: TGCGCCAGCAGCCAAGAGAAGCTAGGTAGCGGGGGAAATACGCAGTATTTT; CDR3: CASSQEKLGSGGNTQYF
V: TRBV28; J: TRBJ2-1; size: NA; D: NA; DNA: TGTGCCAGCAGTTTCCAGGACAGTCGTGGCTACAATGAGCAGTTCTTC; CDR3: CASSFQDSRGYNEQFF
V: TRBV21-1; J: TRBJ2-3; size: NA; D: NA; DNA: TGTGCCAGCAGCAATGCCGGGACTAGCGGGCTTGATAGCACAGATACGCAGTATTTT; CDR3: CASSNAGTSGLDSTDTQYF
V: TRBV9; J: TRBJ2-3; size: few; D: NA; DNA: TGTGCCAGCAGCGTAGCCGGCGGGGGCCAGGGAGATACGCAGTATTTT; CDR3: CASSVAGGGQGDTQYF
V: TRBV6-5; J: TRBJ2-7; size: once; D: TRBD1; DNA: TGTGCCAGCACCCTCGGACAGGGATCAACCTACGAGCAGTACTTC; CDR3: CASTLGQGSTYEQYF
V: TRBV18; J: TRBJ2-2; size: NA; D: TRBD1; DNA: TGTGCCAGCTCACAGGGACGAGGGACAGCGAACACCGGGGAGCTGTTTTTT; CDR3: CASSQGRGTANTGELFF
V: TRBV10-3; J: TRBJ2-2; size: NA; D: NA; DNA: TGTGCCAGTAAGACTAGTGACACCGGGGAGCTGTTTTTT; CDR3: CASKTSDTGELFF
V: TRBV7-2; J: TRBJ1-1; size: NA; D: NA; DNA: TGTGCCAGCAGCGGGCCTACGAACACTGAAGCTTTCTTT; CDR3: CASSGPTNTEAFF
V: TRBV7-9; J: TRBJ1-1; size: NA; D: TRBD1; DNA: TGTGCCAGCAGCCGCCAGGGGGCGAGCACTGAAGCTTTCTTT; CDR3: CASSRQGASTEAFF
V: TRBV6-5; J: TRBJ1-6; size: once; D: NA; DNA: TGTGCCAGCAGCCGCCTCCGGCGGTCGAATTCACCCCTCCACTTT; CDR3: CASSRLRRSNSPLHF
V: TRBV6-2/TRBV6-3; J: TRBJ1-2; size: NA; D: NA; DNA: TGTGCCAGCAGCACCTCTCCGGGGTACTATGGCTACACCTTC; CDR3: CASSTSPGYYGYTF
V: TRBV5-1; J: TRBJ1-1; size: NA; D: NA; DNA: TGCGCCAGCAGCCGACAGCCGAACACTGAAGCTTTCTTT; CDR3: CASSRQPNTEAFF
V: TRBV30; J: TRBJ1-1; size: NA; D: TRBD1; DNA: TGTGCCTGGAGTAAGGGACAGGGGGAAGCTTTCTTT; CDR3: CAWSKGQGEAFF
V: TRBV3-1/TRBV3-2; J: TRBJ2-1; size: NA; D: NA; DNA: TGTGCCAGCTCGGGGGTTTACAATGAGCAGTTCTTC; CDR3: CASSGVYNEQFF
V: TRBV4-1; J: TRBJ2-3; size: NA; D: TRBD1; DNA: TGCGCCAGCAGCCAAGTTCCGGCCGGACGGACAGGGCGGTTCACAGATACGCAGTATTTT; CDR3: CASSQVPAGRTGRFTDTQYF
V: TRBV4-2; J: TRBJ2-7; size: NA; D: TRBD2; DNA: TGTGCCAGCAGCCAAGATTGGGGGGGGGAGCAGTACTTC; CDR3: CASSQDWGGEQYF
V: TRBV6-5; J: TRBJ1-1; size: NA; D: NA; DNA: TGTGCCAGCAGTTACCTGGCGGCCCGAGGGGAAGCTTTCTTT; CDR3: CASSYLAARGEAFF